Sequencing of this T cell receptor (beta chain) was carried out in a study of Ad26.COV2.S vaccination and SARS-CoV-2 variants. Across the whole study: Donor had been placed in the Ad26.COV2.S arm of the COV1001 trial.

Study-wide results and caveats: Vaccine and placebo recipients had similar non-spike TCR breadth.

Profiled with immunoSEQ multiplex PCR; TCRdb holds only in-frame clones, not every one. The data show about 320,000 clones, around four fifths seen once. The treatment: roughly 19 received Ad26.COV2.S at low or high dose, single or two shots; several received placebo; per-sample allocation not given. The samples were gathered on day 63 after the first injection of vaccine or placebo. This clone was recorded only once. Its antigen is still unknown. CDR1 is SNHLY and CDR2 is FYNNEI in the germline V gene. The CDR3 runs 14 residues. Trimming stripped 3 bases from V and 0 bases from J, with 9 bases between.

The receptor comes from a person aged 18-65 years who received the Ad26.COV2.S COVID-19 vaccine or a placebo. The material sequenced was peripheral blood, taken in a trial of Ad26.COV2.S vaccine versus placebo. The chain links TRBV2 to TRBJ2-7, with D possibly being TRBD2 (5 bases). The CDR3 reads CASSDPGSSYEQYF. CDR3 nucleotide sequence: TGTGCCAGCAGTGATCCGGGATCCTCCTACGAGCAGTACTTC.